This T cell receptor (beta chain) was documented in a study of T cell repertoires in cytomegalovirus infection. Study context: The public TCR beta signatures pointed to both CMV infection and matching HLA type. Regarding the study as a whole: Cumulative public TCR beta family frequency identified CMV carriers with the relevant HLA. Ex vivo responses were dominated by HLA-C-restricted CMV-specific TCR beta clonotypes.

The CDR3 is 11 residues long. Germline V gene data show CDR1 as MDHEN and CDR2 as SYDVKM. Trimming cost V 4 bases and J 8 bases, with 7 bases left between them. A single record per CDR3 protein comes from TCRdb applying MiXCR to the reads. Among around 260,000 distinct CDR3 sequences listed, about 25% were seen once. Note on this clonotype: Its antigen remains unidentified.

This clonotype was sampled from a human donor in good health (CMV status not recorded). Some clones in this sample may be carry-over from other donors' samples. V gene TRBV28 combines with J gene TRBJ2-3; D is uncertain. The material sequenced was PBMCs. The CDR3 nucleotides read TGTGCCAGCAGTTATCTGGTTACGCAGTATTTT. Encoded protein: CASSYLVTQYF.